Described below is a single T cell receptor beta chain sequence and its context. The sample holds many counts of this clone. There is no known antigen for this receptor. No clone much larger than this one lies a single base away; base qualities are absent. The data originate from a study of beta chain features in type 1 diabetes (dated by TCRdb to 2017 to 2018). Context from the whole study: Mean age, gender distribution, total cell number and subset yield were not different between patients and healthy donors. A total of 85 million to 140 million sorted cells were examined across all samples, and a strong correlation was observed between cell number per subset and RNA yield. In the study, TCRB repertoires of sorted circulating CD4+ T cell subsets from recently diagnosed type 1 diabetes patients were compared with those of matched healthy donors. Whereas all 30 or so donors provided naive and central memory subsets, regulatory and stem cell-like memory subsets were isolated from just 8 patients and roughly eight healthy donors.

The CDR3 spans 15 residues, from the cysteine through the phenylalanine. The read is trimmed to its CDR3 DNA, 45 bases read in frame from base 1. V lost 6 bases and J lost 4 bases, and the count of bases not matched to a germline gene is 11. Taken from the germline V gene, the CDR1 and CDR2 loops are SGHTA and FQGNSA. The entire amount of isolated RNA was reverse transcribed using the High Capacity cDNA Reverse Transcription Kit, so the sequenced TCRB transcripts were expressed ones. Deep immunoSEQ sequencing was applied to naive, central memory and regulatory T cell samples, giving an average of around 3.4 million total reads per sample. Sorted cells were lysed in RLT buffer and RNA was extracted with DNase-treated RNeasy Micro or Mini kits, depending on cell number. Each cell subset was processed separately to prevent cross-contamination, with patient and healthy donor samples processed together. Using the immunoSEQ multiplex PCR, TCRB sequences were amplified from cDNA into 87-bp fragments spanning the CDR3 region. The amplicons were sequenced using the Illumina HiSeq platform. As for how the authors treated the data: Synthetic template baselines were used to correct PCR bias computationally, reads within Hamming distance 2 were collapsed, and singletons that could not be merged were discarded. Reads were aligned to IMGT to assign V, D and J genes, CDR3 length, and insertions or deletions at six rearrangement sites. Within each subset, clonotype counts were normalized to the number of sorted cells before true diversity and Gini coefficients were calculated with the tcR R package. The overlap coefficient, calculated on TCRB nucleotide sequences, was used to measure repertoire sharing. This immuneACCESS table, as held by TCRdb, lists in-frame sequences with V and J called but not all clones. Of the missing ones, under half trace to an unresolved V gene in checked studies; the others have no known cause. V, J and clone size are those of that table, while D and trimming were read from the DNA. The sample table lists about 370,000 clones, 8% to 10% of them with a count of one. The ten largest clonotypes hold 0.45% to 0.65% of the sample.

Results and caveats for the whole study, not just this receptor: Patients with type 1 diabetes made fewer insertions and deleted more nucleotides at VDJ recombination sites, implying thymic rearrangement abnormalities. PCR may preferentially amplify shorter templates, but because patient and control samples were amplified and corrected together, any resulting skew would affect both groups equally. HLA sub-analyses involved small numbers of individuals, so any influence of HLA type on TCRB rearrangement remained unresolved. Because cDNA rather than genomic DNA was sequenced, highly expressing activated cells could have been over-represented, although no difference in activation and CD3 levels was found between groups. A moderate but significant shortening of TCRB CDR3 length was observed in type 1 diabetes patients in all four CD4+ subsets. Naive, central memory and regulatory TCRB repertoires appeared to be more similar among patients than among healthy donors.

Each donor gave one peripheral blood draw, averaging about 120 mL, which was collected into heparinised tubes. Naive, central memory, regulatory and stem cell-like memory CD4+ T cells were sorted on a BD FACSAria II using a panel including CD45RO, CCR7, CD25, CD127, CD95 and CD27. Every sorted population had a purity above 95%. Right away, PBMCs were isolated by Lymphoprep density gradient centrifugation and were stained directly, with no culture step. To minimize batch effects, samples were stained and sorted in pairs, one healthy donor with one patient per experiment. Sequencing used central memory CD4+ T cells from blood. The chain employs TRBV7-2 and TRBJ1-2; 7 junctional bases match TRBD1. This receptor was identified in a man younger than 40 with type 1 diabetes. The nucleotides are TGTGCCAGCAGGGCAGGGGGAGGAGGGAGCTATGGCTACACCTTC. Protein translation: CASRAGGGGSYGYTF.